This record looks at one T cell receptor beta chain sequence and its context. This clonotype was observed a handful of times. The specificity of this receptor is unknown. This may arise from a read error, as a much more abundant clone is one base away. Sequencing was performed on an Illumina MiSeq. Clones were called with MiXCR by TCRdb after fastp trimmed the public reads at Q25, and only in-frame beta chains were retained. Each record represents a unique CDR3 protein, reported with the most common genes and DNA among its rows. A total of about 4,100 distinct CDR3 sequences appear in this sample, 8% to 11% of them only once. Of the sample, 10% to 15% falls within the top ten clones. These data come from a study. CDR1 and CDR2 were assigned from the germline V gene as SGHRS and YFSETQ. Including cysteine and phenylalanine, the CDR3 has 14 amino acids. Kept here is only the CDR3 DNA, which spans 42 bases and is read in frame from base 1. A distance of 18 bases separates the germline ends of V and J, which lose 5 bases and 6 bases respectively.

The source of this sequence is a human donor with rheumatoid arthritis. Source material: CD4+ T cells from synovial fluid. Recombination linked TRBV5-1 to TRBJ2-7, and the D gene may be TRBD1, 6 bases matching. The sequenced DNA is TGCGCCAGCAGTCCTTCAGGGGTCACGATCGAGCAGTACTTC. It specifies CASSPSGVTIEQYF.